These 24 T cell receptor beta chains originate from one sample sequenced in a study of cytomegalovirus exposure and HLA in healthy donors. The PCR ran on 60 Vbeta and 13 Jbeta primers. Repertoires were generated with immunoSEQ multiplex PCR, while TCRdb's copy carries only in-frame clones and drops some. The table lists about 160,000 clones, around 77% of them singletons. The sequenced material came from PBMCs. The receptors here all came from a man in his fifties or sixties in good health and CMV-seronegative.

This clone occurred a few times. CDR3 amino acids: CATSTSGGAGVTYNEQFF. Here the CDR3 DNA reads TGTGCCACCAGCACCAGTGGGGGGGCGGGAGTCACCTACAATGAGCAGTTCTTC. The genes are TRBV15 and TRBJ2-1, with TRBD2 as a possible D gene (7 bases). Trimming stripped 4 bases from V and 2 bases from J, with 21 bases between. This CDR3 has 18 amino acids. Germline V gives CDR1 LNHNV, CDR2 YYDKDF (reference sequence).

The chain employs TRBV5-4 and TRBJ1-1; 7 nucleotides agree with TRBD1. Germline V lookup: CDR1 SGHNT, CDR2 YYREEE (reference sequence). Trimming cost V 0 bases and J 1 base; bases outside gene matches: 6. The CDR3 length is 16 residues. DNA for the CDR3: TGTGCCAGCAGCTTGGGGAGGTGGACAGGGAACACTGAAGCTTTCTTT. It encodes CASSLGRWTGNTEAFF.

The gene calls are TRBV5-6 and TRBJ1-1; 8 nucleotides match TRBD1. In germline, CDR1 is SGHDT, CDR2 YYEEEE. J gave up 0 bases and V 5 bases, and 6 bases lay outside the gene matches. This CDR3 has 15 amino acids. The DNA for the CDR3 is TGTGCCAGCAGGGGCAGGGGGCGAGTGAACACTGAAGCTTTCTTT. Encoded protein: CASRGRGRVNTEAFF.

Concerning this clone: One end of the junction is discordant with germline, which a read error may explain. The gene calls are TRBV5-1 and TRBJ1-2; TRBD1 agrees at 7 bases. This CDR3 contains 12 residues. Germline assignment: CDR1 SGHRS and CDR2 YFSETQ. The CDR3 nucleotides read TGCGCCAGCGGGGGACAGACGGGTGGCTACGCCTTC. It specifies CASGGQTGGYAF.

This sequence joins TRBV30 and TRBJ2-2; D might be TRBD2 (6 bases). The germline gives CDR1 GTSNPN, CDR2 SVGIG (reference sequence). Between the trimmed V and J ends, which lost 3 bases and 6 bases, there was a span of 11 bases. CDR3 length: 13 residues. This CDR3 reads CAWSRAGSGELFF. The DNA for the CDR3 is TGTGCCTGGAGCCGGGCGGGGTCCGGGGAGCTGTTTTTT.

This chain uses TRBV6-5 with TRBJ2-7; TRBD2 matches at 9 bases. Germline assignment: CDR1 MNHEY and CDR2 SVGAGI. Trimming at V came to 0 bases and at J to 2 bases, leaving 2 bases not matched to a gene. The CDR3 is 15 residues long. The CDR3: CASSYSRGRAYEQYF. As DNA, the CDR3 is TGTGCCAGCAGTTACTCGCGCGGGAGGGCCTACGAGCAGTACTTC.

Only a few counts were recorded for this clone. V gene TRBV12-5 combines with J gene TRBJ2-3; possible D gene TRBD1, 5 bases. The germline V and J ends were trimmed by 7 bases and 4 bases, with 15 bases remaining between them. The CDR3 sequence is 14 residues long. CDR1 and CDR2 (germline): LGHNT, FRNRAP. CDR3 DNA sequence: TGTGCTAGTGTCCCCGGCACAGGAGCAGATACGCAGTATTTT. Amino acids: CASVPGTGADTQYF.

This clone has just a few counts. V gene TRBV5-1 combines with J gene TRBJ2-2; no clear D. CDR1 SGHRS and CDR2 YFSETQ come from the germline V gene. The CDR3 contains 13 residues. V was clipped by 4 bases and J by 2 bases, with 6 bases between them. CDR3 protein: CASSPHNTGELFF. CDR3 nucleotide sequence: TGCGCCAGCAGCCCCCATAACACCGGGGAGCTGTTTTTT.

In this sample, this clone turned up once. V usage is TRBV27 and J usage is TRBJ2-2, with D hard to call. Per germline, CDR1 MNHEY and CDR2 SMNVEV (reference sequence). The CDR3 loop spans 15 amino acids. Trimming cost V 0 bases and J 4 bases, with 9 bases left between them. CDR3: CASSLSKHGTGELFF. The CDR3 DNA reads as TGTGCCAGCAGTTTATCGAAGCATGGCACCGGGGAGCTGTTTTTT.

This clone was counted between two and nine times. The J gene is TRBJ2-5, the V gene TRBV9; D gene uncertain. This CDR3 has 17 residues. V was clipped by 3 bases and J by 3 bases, with 21 bases between them. Germline V gene data show CDR1 as SGDLS and CDR2 as YYNGEE. The CDR3 sequence: CASSASQVFAVEETQYF. DNA of the CDR3: TGTGCCAGCAGCGCGTCCCAAGTCTTCGCGGTCGAAGAGACCCAGTACTTC.

The chain links TRBV5-1 to TRBJ2-6; a weak D match, TRBD1 (6 bases). CDR3 length: 15 residues. Between the trimmed V and J ends, which lost 4 bases and 8 bases, there was a span of 16 bases. Germline V gives CDR1 SGHRS, CDR2 YFSETQ. The chain's CDR3 is CASSPEVDRSNVLTF. The CDR3 region has the DNA TGCGCCAGCAGCCCCGAAGTTGACAGGTCCAACGTCCTGACTTTC.

This clone has just a few counts. The rearrangement joins TRBV7-9 to TRBJ2-5; TRBD2 agrees at 12 bases. In germline, CDR1 is SEHNR, CDR2 FQNEAQ (reference sequence). With V trimmed by 1 base and J by 1 base, 1 base remained unmatched. The CDR3 length is 16 residues. The CDR3 region has the DNA TGTGCCAGCAGCTTAGGACTAGCGGGGGTCCAAGAGACCCAGTACTTC. The encoded protein is CASSLGLAGVQETQYF.

The J gene is TRBJ2-1, the V gene TRBV7-8; 8 positions match TRBD2. The length of the CDR3 is 17 residues. Germline assignment: CDR1 SGHVS and CDR2 FQNEAQ. V trimming: 3 bases; J trimming: 0 bases; junction bases outside the gene matches: 7. CDR3 nucleotides: TGTGCCAGCAGCTTTACCGGGACTAGGCCCTCCTACAATGAGCAGTTCTTC. Protein: CASSFTGTRPSYNEQFF.

The chain has TRBV30 and TRBJ2-1; D remains unclear. The CDR3 sequence is 13 residues long. V dropped 0 bases and J dropped 3 bases, with 6 bases sitting between them. In germline, CDR1 is GTSNPN, CDR2 SVGIG (reference sequence). CDR3 coding DNA: TGTGCCTGGAGTGTAAACAGCTACAATGAGCAGTTCTTC. It translates to CAWSVNSYNEQFF.

This chain joins TRBV5-4 and TRBJ2-5; tentative D call: TRBD2 (6 bases). The J call may be wrong; the DNA end is better matched by TRBJ2-7. The CDR3 spans 16 residues. Germline V lookup: CDR1 SGHNT, CDR2 YYREEE (reference sequence). This CDR3 is CASSFNPGLAQYEQYF. The DNA for the CDR3 is TGTGCCAGCAGCTTCAACCCCGGCCTAGCGCAGTACGAGCAGTACTTC.

About this clone itself: At the DNA level, this CDR3 is encoded by other sequences in the same sample as well. The chain employs TRBV6-5 and TRBJ1-5, with TRBD1 matching 7 bases. From germline, CDR1 is MNHEY and CDR2 SVGAGI. With 5 bases clipped from V and 4 bases from J, the junction kept 5 bases outside the gene matches. The CDR3 consists of 14 residues. The CDR3 coding sequence is TGTGCCAGCAGTACGGGACAGCATAATCAGCCCCAGCATTTT. Its translation is CASSTGQHNQPQHF.

This chain joins TRBV7-2 and TRBJ1-2; 7 positions agree with TRBD1. Losses at the gene ends were 4 bases for V and 3 bases for J; bases not matched to a gene: 2. This CDR3 is built from 13 residues. From germline, CDR1 is SGHTA and CDR2 FQGNSA. CDR3 in DNA: TGTGCCAGCAGCTCCGGACAGGACTATGGCTACACCTTC. Its protein product is CASSSGQDYGYTF. The whole variable domain, filled in from reference TRBV7-2 and TRBJ1-2, reads GAGVSQSPSNKVTEKGKDVELRCDPISGHTALYWYRQSLGQGLEFLIYFQGNSAPDKSGLPSDRFSAERTGGSVSTLTIQRTQQEDSAVYLCASSSGQDYGYTFGSGTRLTVV.

The J gene is TRBJ2-2, the V gene TRBV5-1; 7 bases are a match to TRBD1. V trimming: 3 bases; J trimming: 0 bases; junction bases outside the gene matches: 5. CDR3 size: 16 residues. CDR1 SGHRS and CDR2 YFSETQ come from the germline V gene. The CDR3 reads CASSSRDSPNTGELFF. CDR3 DNA: TGCGCCAGCAGCTCGAGGGACAGCCCGAACACCGGGGAGCTGTTTTTT.

The rearrangement joins TRBV5-4 to TRBJ2-7, with 8 bases matching TRBD1. V gave up 4 bases and J gave up 3 bases; unmatched junction bases: 12. Looked up from germline, CDR1 is SGHNT and CDR2 is YYREEE (reference sequence). CDR3 size: 16 residues. This chain's CDR3 is CASSRTRGDRNYEQYF. For the CDR3, the DNA is TGTGCCAGCAGCCGCACCCGAGGGGACAGGAACTACGAGCAGTACTTC.

The V gene is TRBV7-9, the J gene TRBJ2-7; D is possibly TRBD2 (6 bases). This CDR3 comprises 14 residues. Per the germline V gene, CDR1 is SEHNR and CDR2 is FQNEAQ (reference sequence). V was pared by 4 bases and J by 7 bases, with 17 bases between. CDR3 coding DNA: TGTGCCAGCAGCTACACCGGGAGAACGGGAGAGCAGTACTTC. Its translation is CASSYTGRTGEQYF.

This sequence joins TRBV7-2 and TRBJ1-6; D gene uncertain. The V end lost 3 bases, the J end lost 5 bases, and 8 bases lay between the germline ends. CDR3 length: 14 residues. From germline, CDR1 is SGHTA and CDR2 FQGNSA. DNA of the CDR3: TGTGCCAGCAGCTTCAACAGAGATAATTCACCCCTCCACTTT. Translation gives CASSFNRDNSPLHF.

This clone appeared once. This sequence joins TRBV5-1 and TRBJ2-3; D may be TRBD2 (6 bases). The V and J ends lost 1 base and 2 bases respectively, with 11 bases between them. The germline V gene encodes CDR1 SGHRS and CDR2 YFSETQ. CDR3 size: 15 residues. The CDR3 loop reads CASSLNGSPTDTQYF. CDR3 in DNA: TGCGCCAGCAGCTTGAACGGGAGCCCCACAGATACGCAGTATTTT.

The gene calls are TRBV30 and TRBJ2-4; 7 bases agree with TRBD2. CDR3 size: 12 residues. Per the germline V gene, CDR1 is GTSNPN and CDR2 is SVGIG (reference sequence). V trimming: 0 bases; J trimming: 9 bases; junction bases outside the gene matches: 2. CDR3 residues: CAWSVPGGIQYF. DNA for the CDR3: TGTGCCTGGAGTGTACCGGGAGGCATTCAGTACTTC.

This clone is a singleton in its sample. The V call is TRBV19, the J call TRBJ1-4; D remains ambiguous. The CDR3 runs 15 residues. The V end was cut by 5 bases, the J end by 1 base, with 11 bases between. The germline CDR1 and CDR2 sequences are LNHDA and SQIVND (reference sequence). The CDR3 reads CASSRQRVTNEKLFF. CDR3 coding DNA: TGTGCCAGTAGTCGCCAGAGGGTAACTAATGAAAAACTGTTTTTT.